The clone carrying this T cell receptor beta chain came up once. This sample is drawn from a study of blood T cell repertoires in COVID-19. The table came from immunoSEQ multiplex PCR; TCRdb's copy has only in-frame clones and leaves some out. The sample records about 190,000 clones, roughly 83% being singletons. V gave up 2 bases and J gave up 10 bases, with 13 bases separating them. The CDR3 runs to 14 residues. Germline CDR1 reads SGHKS; CDR2 reads YYEKEE (reference sequence). The source of this sequence is a woman in her 30s who had recovered from COVID-19. Sequencing was performed on PBMCs or T cells enriched from blood (not recorded which). The chain joins TRBV5-5 to TRBJ1-6; no clear D. CDR3: CASSLMGSGSPLHF. Written as DNA, the CDR3 is TGTGCCAGCAGCTTAATGGGCTCGGGGTCACCCCTCCACTTT.